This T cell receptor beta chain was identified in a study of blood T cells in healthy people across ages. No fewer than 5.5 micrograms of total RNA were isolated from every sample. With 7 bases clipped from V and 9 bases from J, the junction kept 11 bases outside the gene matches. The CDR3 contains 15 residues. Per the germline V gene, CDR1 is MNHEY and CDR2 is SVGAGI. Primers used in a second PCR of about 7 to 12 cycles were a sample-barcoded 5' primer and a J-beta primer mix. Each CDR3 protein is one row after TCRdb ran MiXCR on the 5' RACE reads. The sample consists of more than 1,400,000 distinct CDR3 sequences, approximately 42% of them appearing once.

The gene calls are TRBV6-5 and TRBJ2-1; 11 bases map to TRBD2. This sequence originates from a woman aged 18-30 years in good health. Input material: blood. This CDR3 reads CASTGTSGQQPEQFF. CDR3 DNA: TGTGCCAGCACCGGGACTAGCGGTCAACAACCTGAGCAGTTCTTC.